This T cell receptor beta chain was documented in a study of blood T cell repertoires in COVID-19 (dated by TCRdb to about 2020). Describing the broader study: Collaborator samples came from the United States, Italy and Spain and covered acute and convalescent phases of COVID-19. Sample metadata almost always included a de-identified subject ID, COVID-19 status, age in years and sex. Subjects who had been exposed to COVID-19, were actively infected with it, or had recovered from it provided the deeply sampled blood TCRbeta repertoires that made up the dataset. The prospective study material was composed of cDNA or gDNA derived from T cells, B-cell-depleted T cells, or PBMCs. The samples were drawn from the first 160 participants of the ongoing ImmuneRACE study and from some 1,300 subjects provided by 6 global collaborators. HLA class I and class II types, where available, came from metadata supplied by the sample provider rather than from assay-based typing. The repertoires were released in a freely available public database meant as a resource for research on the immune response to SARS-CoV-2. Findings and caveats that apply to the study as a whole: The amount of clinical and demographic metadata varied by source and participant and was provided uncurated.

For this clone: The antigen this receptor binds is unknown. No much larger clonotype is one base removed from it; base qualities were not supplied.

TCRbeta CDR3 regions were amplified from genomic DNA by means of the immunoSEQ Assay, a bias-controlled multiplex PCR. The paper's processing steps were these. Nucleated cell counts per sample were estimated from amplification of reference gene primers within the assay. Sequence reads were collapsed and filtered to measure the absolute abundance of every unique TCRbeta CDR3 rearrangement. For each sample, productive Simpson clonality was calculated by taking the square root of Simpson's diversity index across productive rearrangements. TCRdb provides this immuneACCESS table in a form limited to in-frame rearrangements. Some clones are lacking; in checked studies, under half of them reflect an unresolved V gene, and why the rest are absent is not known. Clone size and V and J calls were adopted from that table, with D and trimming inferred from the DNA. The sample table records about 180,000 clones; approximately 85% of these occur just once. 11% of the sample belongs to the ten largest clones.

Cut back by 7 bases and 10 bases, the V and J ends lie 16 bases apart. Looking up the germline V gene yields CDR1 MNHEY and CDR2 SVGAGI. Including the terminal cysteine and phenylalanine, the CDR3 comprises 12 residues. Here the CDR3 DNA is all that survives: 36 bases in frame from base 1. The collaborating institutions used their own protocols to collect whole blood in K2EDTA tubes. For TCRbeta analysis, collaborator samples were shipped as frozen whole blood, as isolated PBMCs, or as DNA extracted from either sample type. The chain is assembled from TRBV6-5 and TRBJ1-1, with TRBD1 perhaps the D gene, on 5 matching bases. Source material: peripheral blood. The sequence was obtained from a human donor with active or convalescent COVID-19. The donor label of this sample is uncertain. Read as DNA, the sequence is TGTGCCAGCACCATCGGGTCAGGGATAGCTTTCTTT. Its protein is CASTIGSGIAFF.